What follows is one T cell receptor beta chain and its context. Clones were read by immunoSEQ multiplex PCR, and TCRdb kept only the in-frame ones, dropping some. The data show some 150,000 clones, with over 75% seen just once and around 2.9% held by the top ten. These data originate in a study of blood T cell repertoires in COVID-19. Categorization into cohorts depended on clinical history that participants reported. Cohort 3 recovered donors had two negative PCRs, clearance, or symptom resolution. Between the trimmed V and J ends, which lost 5 bases and 1 base, there was a span of 14 bases. This CDR3 is 15 amino acids long. Germline V gene lookup returns CDR1 MNHEY and CDR2 SMNVEV (reference sequence).

V usage is TRBV27 and J usage is TRBJ2-5; D is uncertain. The source is a woman aged 50 to 60 who had recovered from COVID-19. Specimen: PBMCs or T cells enriched from blood (not recorded which). The CDR3: CASSPLRALQETQYF. CDR3 nucleotide sequence: TGTGCCAGCAGTCCCCTTAGAGCACTCCAAGAGACCCAGTACTTC.